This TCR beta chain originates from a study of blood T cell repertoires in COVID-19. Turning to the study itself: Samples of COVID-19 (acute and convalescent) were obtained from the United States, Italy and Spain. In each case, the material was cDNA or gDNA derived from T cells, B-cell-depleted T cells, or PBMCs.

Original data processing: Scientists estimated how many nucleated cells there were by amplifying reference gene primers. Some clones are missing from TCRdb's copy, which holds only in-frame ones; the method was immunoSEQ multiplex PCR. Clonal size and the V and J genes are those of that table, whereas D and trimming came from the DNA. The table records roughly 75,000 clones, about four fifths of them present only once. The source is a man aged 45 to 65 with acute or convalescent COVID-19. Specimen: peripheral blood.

Here the CDR3 reads CASRGTGALSRNQPQHF. Here the CDR3 DNA reads TGTGCCAGCAGAGGGACAGGGGCGCTGTCTAGAAATCAGCCCCAGCATTTT. The chain is built from TRBV2 and TRBJ1-5; TRBD1 agrees at 10 bases. The V gene's germline CDR1 is SNHLY and CDR2 FYNNEI. With V trimmed by 6 bases and J by 4 bases, 12 bases remained unmatched. The CDR3 consists of 17 residues.